The 9 T cell receptor beta chains below come from one sample, sequenced in a study of CD8 T cells in ankylosing spondylitis. Study-wide findings and caveats: Ankylosing spondylitis blood appeared to be characterized by a TCR beta motif of several highly homologous variants.

Their antigens are not known. TCRdb reprocessed the 5' RACE reads with MiXCR, giving one entry per CDR3 protein. Of around 140,000 distinct CDR3 sequences listed, under 20% are singletons. The material sequenced was blood, either unsorted or a sorted T cell fraction (not recorded which). The receptors were sampled from a male donor with ankylosing spondylitis.

This chain uses TRBV6-5 with TRBJ2-1, with 10 positions matching TRBD2. The V and J ends lost 2 bases and 9 bases, in that order; junction bases with no gene match: 7. Looked up from germline, CDR1 is MNHEY and CDR2 is SVGAGI. The CDR3 covers 15 residues. The CDR3 DNA is TGTGCCAGCAGTTACAGACCGGGACTAGCGACTGAGCAGTTCTTC. It yields the protein CASSYRPGLATEQFF.

The rearrangement links TRBV7-9 to TRBJ1-4, with unresolved D. Deletions cut 4 bases from V and 1 base from J, with 13 bases between. This CDR3 comprises 16 residues. CDR1 is SEHNR, CDR2 FQNEAQ, per germline (reference sequence). CDR3 sequence reads: CASSSPGGRTNEKLFF. CDR3 nucleotide sequence: TGTGCCAGCAGCTCCCCTGGCGGGAGAACTAATGAAAAACTGTTTTTT.

Here the CDR3 reads CASSETSYEQFF. The CDR3 DNA follows: TGTGCCAGCAGTGAAACTAGCTATGAGCAGTTCTTC. The rearrangement joins TRBV2 to TRBJ2-1; D may be TRBD2 (6 bases). The CDR3 spans 12 residues. CDR1 is SNHLY and CDR2 is FYNNEI in the germline V gene. The ends were cut back, 2 bases at V and 8 bases at J, with 7 bases in the middle.

This clonotype appeared many times. The gene calls are TRBV29-1 and TRBJ2-7; 11 bases are shared with TRBD2. The V segment lost 6 bases and the J segment 2 bases; nucleotides outside the gene matches: 18. The CDR3 consists of 18 residues. Germline V gives CDR1 SQVTM, CDR2 ANQGSEA. The CDR3 sequence: CSVFGRASGRTEPYEQYF. The CDR3 DNA reads as TGCAGCGTCTTCGGGAGGGCTAGCGGGAGGACTGAACCCTACGAGCAGTACTTC.

The table lists this clonotype with a few counts. The chain uses TRBV24-1 and TRBJ2-2; no definite D call. Germline values: CDR1 KGHDR, CDR2 SFDVKD. The CDR3 loop spans 14 amino acids. Trimming removed 7 bases at V and 3 bases at J, with 11 bases between. CDR3 sequence (DNA): TGTGCCACCAGCGACTGGGTGGACACCGGGGAGCTGTTTTTT. This translates into CATSDWVDTGELFF.

This clonotype was counted a few times. The rearrangement uses TRBV9 and TRBJ2-7, with D tentatively TRBD1 (5 bases). The CDR3 totals 14 residues. CDR1 and CDR2 (germline): SGDLS, YYNGEE. Trimming shortened V by 0 bases and J by 2 bases, and 9 bases separated the two germline ends. The CDR3 DNA reads TGTGCCAGCAGCGTAGGTTCCAGGGCCTACGAGCAGTACTTC. This encodes CASSVGSRAYEQYF.

This clonotype has more than one count but fewer than ten. This chain joins TRBV9 and TRBJ2-1; 7 bases align to TRBD2. Germline lookup yields CDR1 SGDLS and CDR2 YYNGEE. V lost 2 bases, J lost 2 bases, and 7 bases stayed unmatched. This CDR3 comprises 16 residues. The CDR3 loop is CASSVAGERPYNEQFF. In DNA, the CDR3 is TGTGCCAGCAGCGTCGCGGGAGAGAGACCCTACAATGAGCAGTTCTTC.

V and J are TRBV11-2 and TRBJ1-4; 7 positions match TRBD1. With V trimmed by 2 bases and J by 0 bases, 9 bases remained unmatched. This CDR3 has 18 amino acids. Germline lookup yields CDR1 SGHAT and CDR2 FQNNGV. The CDR3 region is CASSLKVGQAATNEKLFF. The DNA of the CDR3 is TGTGCCAGCAGCTTAAAAGTCGGACAGGCAGCAACTAATGAAAAACTGTTTTTT.

V gene TRBV4-1 combines with J gene TRBJ2-1; D gene unclear. Germline CDR1 is MGHRA and CDR2 is YSYEKL. The CDR3 contains 11 residues. Deletions cut 2 bases from V and 8 bases from J, with 4 bases between. The CDR3 region has the DNA TGCGCCAGCAGCCAAACCTATGAGCAGTTCTTC. Protein sequence: CASSQTYEQFF.